The 3 T cell receptor beta chains in this list originate from one sample, sequenced in a study of breast tumors, draining lymph nodes, adjacent tissues. The lymph nodes were axillary draining lymph nodes from breast cancer patients. Each CDR3 protein gets one entry after TCRdb re-called the multiplex PCR reads with MiXCR. This repertoire shows about 130,000 distinct CDR3 sequences, around 20% found once; its top ten account for roughly 2%. The source material was axillary lymph node tissue. The receptors were gathered from a female donor with breast cancer. Some clones in this sample may be carry-over from other donors' samples.

Many counts were recorded for this clonotype. CDR3 loop: CASSHPRTSGRIDEQFF. DNA for the CDR3: TGTGCCAGCAGCCACCCCCGGACTAGCGGGAGGATAGATGAGCAGTTCTTC. The V call is TRBV3-1, the J call TRBJ2-1, with 14 bases identical to TRBD2. V trimming: 3 bases; J trimming: 8 bases; junction bases outside the gene matches: 9. Germline V gene data show CDR1 as LGHDT and CDR2 as YNNKEL (reference sequence). This CDR3 comprises 17 residues.

This clonotype came up many times. The rearrangement joins TRBV6-5 to TRBJ2-5, with 11 bases matching TRBD1. From germline, CDR1 is MNHEY and CDR2 SVGAGI. Unmatched junction bases numbered 9, after V lost 8 bases and J lost 4 bases. This CDR3 is 15 amino acids long. The CDR3 spells CASRSGQGVLETQYF. The CDR3 bases are TGTGCCAGCCGTTCGGGACAGGGGGTTCTAGAGACCCAGTACTTC.

This clonotype has a count of ten or more. The gene calls are TRBV10-1 and TRBJ2-3; 11 nucleotides match TRBD2. The J segment lost 6 bases and the V segment lost 5 bases, leaving 4 bases of the junction unmatched. The CDR3 extends over 14 amino acids. Germline V gives CDR1 WNHNN, CDR2 SYGVQD (reference sequence). The CDR3 DNA is TGCGCCAGCAGTCGGACTAGCGGGTTCGATACGCAGTATTTT. Translated, it gives CASSRTSGFDTQYF.